The TCR beta chain under discussion was sequenced for a study of T cells in Graves' hyperthyroidism and ophthalmopathy. Whole-study findings and limits: Blood also contained most expanded thyroid clonotypes above 0.001. Onset of ophthalmopathy came a median 6.5 months after the model predicted it.

The CDR3 loop spans 18 amino acids. V gave up 3 bases and J gave up 6 bases, with 24 bases separating them. Uncontrolled infection, other autoimmune disease, pregnancy or lactation barred patients from enrollment. This clonotype was recorded at least ten times. What it recognizes is unknown. RNA transcripts served as the template for amplifying TCR beta CDR3 regions. The HTBI set primed first-round TCR CDR3 RT-PCR. TCRdb re-called the multiplex PCR reads with MiXCR, one entry per CDR3 protein. The sample includes about 480,000 distinct CDR3 sequences, around a quarter of them seen just once. This chain connects TRBV12-3 or TRBV12-4 to TRBJ1-5, with D possibly TRBD1 on 6 matching bases. The specimen was blood. The sequence was collected from a woman in her 30s with Graves' ophthalmopathy. CDR3 nucleotide sequence: TGTGCCAGCAGTTTTAGAGGTGACGGTCAGGGGATTCGTCAGCCCCAGCATTTT. It specifies CASSFRGDGQGIRQPQHF.